These 24 T cell receptor beta chains originate from one sample sequenced in a study of blood T cell repertoires in COVID-19. Using immunoSEQ multiplex PCR, the repertoire was profiled, and TCRdb retains in-frame clones only, with some absent. The sample has fewer than 350,000 clones; around 88% are singletons. Sequencing input: peripheral blood. The receptors were gathered from a woman aged 25 to 39 who had recovered from COVID-19.

This chain uses TRBV19 with TRBJ2-5; 8 bases agree with TRBD1. The CDR3 is 15 residues long. Germline V lookup: CDR1 LNHDA, CDR2 SQIVND (reference sequence). Trimming removed 6 bases from V and 2 bases from J; junction bases left unmatched: 8. The CDR3 protein is CASSSRGPGQETQYF. The CDR3 DNA follows: TGTGCCAGTAGCTCCAGGGGGCCGGGGCAAGAGACCCAGTACTTC.

This chain connects TRBV19 to TRBJ1-5; 7 bases map to TRBD1. Germline V lookup: CDR1 LNHDA, CDR2 SQIVND (reference sequence). The junction had 10 bases not matched to a gene; V was cut back by 3 bases and J by 5 bases. The CDR3 has 16 residues. The CDR3 loop reads CASSILRGQNHQPQHF. The CDR3 DNA reads as TGTGCCAGTAGTATTCTGAGGGGGCAGAATCATCAGCCCCAGCATTTT.

The rearrangement uses TRBV9 and TRBJ1-2; no definite D call. The V end was cut by 5 bases, the J end by 2 bases, with 10 bases between. The CDR3 extends over 13 amino acids. CDR1 is SGDLS, CDR2 YYNGEE, per germline. For the CDR3, the DNA is TGTGCCAGCAGTTTAGGAGGAAACTATGGCTACACCTTC. The encoded protein is CASSLGGNYGYTF.

J is TRBJ2-5 and V is TRBV7-9; D possibly corresponds to TRBD1 (5 bases). The V gene lost 4 bases and the J gene lost 2 bases, with 11 bases spanning the gap. CDR3 length equals 14 residues. Germline V gene lookup returns CDR1 SEHNR and CDR2 FQNEAQ (reference sequence). The CDR3 region has the DNA TGTGCCAGCAGCTCAACAGGTGGGCAAGAGACCCAGTACTTC. Residues: CASSSTGGQETQYF.

This clone has only a few counts. The V and J genes are TRBV27 and TRBJ1-1, with a weak D call TRBD1 (6 bases). V lost 6 bases, J lost 3 bases, and 20 bases lay in between. The CDR3 extends over 16 amino acids. In germline, CDR1 is MNHEY, CDR2 SMNVEV (reference sequence). The CDR3 protein is CASSFRLRGGDTEAFF. CDR3 sequence (DNA): TGTGCCAGCAGCTTCAGACTCAGGGGAGGGGACACTGAAGCTTTCTTT.

The J gene is TRBJ2-2, the V gene TRBV7-2; 7 bases align to TRBD2. The V gene end was trimmed by 1 base and the J gene end by 0 bases; junction bases not matched to a gene: 5. CDR1 is SGHTA and CDR2 is FQGNSA in the germline V gene. This CDR3 is built from 17 residues. CDR3 region: CASSLVRSGTNTGELFF. CDR3 bases: TGTGCCAGCAGCTTAGTTCGGAGCGGGACGAACACCGGGGAGCTGTTTTTT.

The V call is TRBV19, the J call TRBJ2-6; the match to TRBD1 covers 9 bases. The CDR3 contains 16 residues. Unmatched junction bases numbered 7, after V lost 8 bases and J lost 2 bases. Per the germline V gene, CDR1 is LNHDA and CDR2 is SQIVND (reference sequence). The CDR3 nucleotides are TGTGCCAGTCACCTAAGGGACAGGGCTGGGGCCAACGTCCTGACTTTC. Encoded protein: CASHLRDRAGANVLTF.

The rearrangement joins TRBV10-3 to TRBJ1-1; 7 nucleotides agree with TRBD1. Germline V gives CDR1 ENHRY, CDR2 SYGVKD. This CDR3 has 14 residues. V shed 10 bases, J shed 0 bases, and the junction held 8 bases outside the gene matches. The CDR3: CASRQGEVNTEAFF. Written as DNA, the CDR3 is TGTGCCAGCCGACAGGGTGAGGTGAACACTGAAGCTTTCTTT.

The rearrangement links TRBV6-6 to TRBJ2-1; 9 nucleotides agree with TRBD2. The V gene end was trimmed by 2 bases and the J gene end by 5 bases; junction bases not matched to a gene: 7. This CDR3 spans 16 amino acids. Germline CDR1 is MNHNY and CDR2 is SVGAGI (reference sequence). The CDR3 DNA is TGTGCCAGCAGTTACGGGGCTAGCGGGGACAACAATGAGCAGTTCTTC. This gives the protein CASSYGASGDNNEQFF.

The sample holds a few counts of this clone. J is TRBJ2-3 and V is TRBV3-1 (or the pseudogene TRBV3-2); 9 positions agree with TRBD2. J lost 1 base, V lost 2 bases, and 4 bases had no gene match. CDR3 size: 16 residues. CDR1 is LGHDT and CDR2 is YNNKEL in the germline V gene (reference sequence). The CDR3 DNA is TGTGCCAGCAGCCAACAAGCGGGGGGCCGCACAGATACGCAGTATTTT. Translating it yields CASSQQAGGRTDTQYF.

The chain links TRBV4-3 to TRBJ1-1, with 9 bases identical to TRBD1. The CDR3 has 14 residues. Trimming removed 4 bases from V and 5 bases from J; junction bases left unmatched: 5. Germline CDR1 reads LGHNA; CDR2 reads YSLEER. CDR3 in amino acids: CASSPRTGETEAFF. DNA of the CDR3: TGCGCCAGCAGCCCCCGGACAGGGGAGACTGAAGCTTTCTTT.

The chain carries TRBV24-1 and TRBJ1-1, with TRBD1 identical over 9 bases. From germline, CDR1 is KGHDR and CDR2 SFDVKD. CDR3 size: 13 residues. The junction had 7 bases not matched to a gene; V was cut back by 11 bases and J by 4 bases. The CDR3 nucleotides read TGTGCCATCTCACAGGGGGCGTCCACTGAAGCTTTCTTT. Translation gives CAISQGASTEAFF.

The chain is built from TRBV30 and TRBJ2-5, with a tentative D call TRBD2 (6 bases). Germline values: CDR1 GTSNPN, CDR2 SVGIG (reference sequence). The V and J ends lost 7 bases and 4 bases respectively, with 19 bases between them. This CDR3 region has 14 residues. The CDR3 protein is CASTGLRNGETQYF. The CDR3, as DNA: TGTGCCTCAACGGGACTGCGCAATGGAGAGACCCAGTACTTC. The variable domain in full, completed from reference TRBV30 and TRBJ2-5, reads SQTIHQWPATLVQPVGSPLSLECTVEGTSNPNLYWYRQAAGRGLQLLFYSVGIGQISSEVPQNLSASRPQDRQFILSSKKLLLSDSGFYLCASTGLRNGETQYFGPGTRLLVL.

The sample holds one count of this clone. The chain has TRBV2 and TRBJ2-5; possibly TRBD2 for D (5 bases). The germline V gene encodes CDR1 SNHLY and CDR2 FYNNEI. CDR3 length equals 12 residues. V lost 8 bases to trimming and J lost 5 bases, with 12 bases between them. CDR3 sequence reads: CASFPEGETQYF. The CDR3 DNA reads as TGTGCCAGCTTCCCAGAGGGCGAGACCCAGTACTTC.

The chain couples TRBV15 to TRBJ2-3; TRBD2 is a possible D gene (6 bases). The CDR3 length is 16 residues. Trimming removed 1 base at V and 2 bases at J, with 13 bases between. In germline, CDR1 is LNHNV, CDR2 YYDKDF (reference sequence). DNA for the CDR3: TGTGCCACCAGCAGAGTTCTTGGGGGGACCACAGATACGCAGTATTTT. Protein: CATSRVLGGTTDTQYF.

The chain is built from TRBV3-1 (or the pseudogene TRBV3-2) and TRBJ2-3; D is ambiguous. The CDR3 length is 13 residues. The V gene's germline CDR1 is LGHDT and CDR2 YNNKEL (reference sequence). V was trimmed by 1 base and J by 1 base, leaving 3 bases between them. DNA of the CDR3: TGTGCCAGCAGCCAAGCAGGCACAGATACGCAGTATTTT. Protein product: CASSQAGTDTQYF.

The chain is built from TRBV5-4 and TRBJ1-4; TRBD1 matches 7 bases. CDR1 SGHNT and CDR2 YYREEE come from the germline V gene (reference sequence). V was clipped by 3 bases and J by 8 bases; unmatched bases: 4. The CDR3 totals 13 residues. CDR3 sequence (DNA): TGTGCCAGCAGCTCGACAGGGAAAGAAAAACTGTTTTTT. Translation gives CASSSTGKEKLFF.

The V and J genes are TRBV7-9 and TRBJ2-5, with D unclear. The CDR3 runs 13 residues. Trimming stripped 1 base from V and 5 bases from J, with 8 bases between. CDR1 SEHNR and CDR2 FQNEAQ come from the germline V gene (reference sequence). In DNA form, the CDR3 reads TGTGCCAGCAGCTTAGGGAGACGGGAGACCCAGTACTTC. Translating gives CASSLGRRETQYF.

V and J are TRBV6-2 or TRBV6-3 and TRBJ1-1; 8 bases fit TRBD1. In germline, CDR1 is MNHEY, CDR2 SVGEGT. This CDR3 comprises 11 residues. Trimming took 6 bases from V and 11 from J; bases not matched to a gene: 5. The CDR3 reads CASSQGQVAFF. DNA of the CDR3: TGTGCCAGCAGCCAGGGACAGGTCGCTTTCTTT.

The CDR3 loop is CASSPSPGGGYGYTF. CDR3 coding DNA: TGTGCCAGCAGTCCCTCCCCCGGCGGTGGCTATGGCTACACCTTC. This chain connects TRBV6-4 to TRBJ1-2; no clear D gene. V was trimmed by 5 bases and J by 4 bases, leaving 17 bases between them. Germline loops: CDR1 MRHNA, CDR2 SNTAGT. There are 15 residues in the CDR3.

The J gene is TRBJ2-7, the V gene TRBV6-1; 9 nucleotides agree with TRBD1. The CDR3 contains 15 residues. CDR1 is MNHNS, CDR2 SASEGT, per germline. The ends lost 2 bases at V and 0 bases at J; junction bases unmatched: 2. Written as DNA, the CDR3 is TGTGCCAGCAGTGAAACAGGGGGCTCCTCCTACGAGCAGTACTTC. Its protein product is CASSETGGSSYEQYF.

The V and J genes are TRBV6-4 and TRBJ2-5, with 8 positions matching TRBD2. The CDR3 runs to 15 residues. V lost 6 bases, J lost 2 bases, and 8 bases stayed unmatched. Germline V lookup: CDR1 MRHNA, CDR2 SNTAGT. CDR3 sequence (DNA): TGTGCCAGCAGATTGTCGGCGGGGGGTCAAGAGACCCAGTACTTC. This sequence encodes CASRLSAGGQETQYF.

V and J are TRBV28 and TRBJ2-7; 10 bases line up with TRBD2. CDR3 length: 15 amino acids. Germline CDR1 and CDR2: MDHEN and SYDVKM. Trimming cost V 5 bases and J 6 bases; bases outside gene matches: 10. This CDR3 reads CASSPPSGSLSEQYF. The CDR3 DNA reads as TGTGCCAGCAGTCCACCTAGCGGGAGTCTGTCCGAGCAGTACTTC.

The chain combines TRBV12-3 or TRBV12-4 with TRBJ1-2; no definite D call. Trimming pared 6 bases from V and 6 bases from J, leaving 14 bases between. The CDR3 covers 13 residues. The CDR3 spells CASSPAGIHGYTF. CDR3 in DNA: TGTGCCAGCAGCCCGGCAGGTATCCATGGCTACACCTTC.